Below, one T cell receptor (beta chain) is given with its context. The clone's antigen remains unknown. Base qualities are not at hand, and no much larger clone is one base apart. The source of the sample is a study of shared clonotypes between healthy human individuals (dated by TCRdb to the early 2020s). The study in broad terms: Three men and a couple of women, aged 18 to 49 years, made up the cohort. For each donor, CD4 naive and CD4 memory were each run on three plates, CD8 naive on two plates, and CD8 memory on one plate. Blood TCR repertoires of about five healthy adults were deeply sequenced to estimate repertoire size and the extent of clonotype sharing between individuals. To increase sequencing depth and limit assay-specific biases, TCR repertoire library preparation and sequencing were carried out by different laboratories using diverse techniques. Each donor's leukapheresis produced roughly between roughly 0.85 and 9.5 billion PBMCs.

Donors were healthy HIV-negative adults with no recently reported acute infections or vaccinations. Every donor was a Caucasian adult residing in Nashville, Tennessee, USA. CD4+ T cells were enriched by magnetic negative selection; naive cells were then positively selected on CD45RA, and the negative fraction formed the memory subset. Blood was obtained by leukapheresis, after which PBMCs were separated by Ficoll-Histopaque density gradient centrifugation and cryopreserved in liquid nitrogen vapor phase. Analytical flow cytometry was used to check the purity and quantity of every magnetically sorted T cell population. Genomic DNA was isolated from every sorted fraction and measured by UV absorbance on a Nanodrop 2000c. The paper's findings and limits, for the study overall: Sharing across a few donors was observed for 5% to 6.5% of naive CD4, over 3% of naive CD8, over 2% of memory CD4, and approximately 0.41% of memory CD8 clonotypes. Sampling was restricted to blood, and TCR repertoires in tissue are likely to differ from TCR repertoires in blood. Larger estimated clonotype richness was generally found for naive subsets than for memory subsets. Incomplete sequencing was indicated by rarefaction of sorted-subset datasets, despite the large sequencing depth. Because the study included only a small number of donors, the genetic and exposure-history diversity represented was limited. Clonotypes shared by all four sorted-subset donors showed higher generation probabilities than non-shared clonotypes. Pairwise subsampling led to the expectation that sequencing depth would affect the degree of clonotype sharing among donors.

Including the terminal cysteine and phenylalanine, the CDR3 comprises 14 residues. The entry retains the CDR3 DNA only, 42 bases that are in frame from base 1. Based on the germline V gene (reference sequence), the CDR1 and CDR2 sequences are SEHNR and FQNEAQ. The germline ends are 10 bases apart after V is trimmed by 1 base and J by 7 bases. Using the deep immunoSEQ assay, TCR CDR3 regions were amplified from genomic DNA by multiplex PCR. For each cell subset, the extracted genomic DNA was distributed evenly across all wells of several immunoSEQ 96-well plates, and each plate served as one replicate. For sorted subsets, around 200 ng genomic DNA, equal to approximately 30,000 T cell genomes, was loaded into each replicate PCR. Purified libraries were quantified with a Qubit 3.0 fluorometer, sized on a Bioanalyzer 2100, and re-quantified with the KAPA Library Quantification kit. A separate single-read 150-cycle Illumina NextSeq 550 flow cell was used to sequence each immunoSEQ 96-well plate. In the paper's pipeline: Because only junctional sequences without quality scores were contained in the immunoSEQ output, filtering matching that applied to full-length reads could not be performed. Sequences were annotated with PyIR, a Python wrapper for IgBLAST v1.9, and V/J genes and CDR3 were assigned using IMGT germline references. Reads were removed for weak V/J assignments (E-value above 1e-6), missing CDR3, stop codons, out-of-frame junctions, or ambiguous translated residues. V3J clonotypes were defined as sequences sharing an identical inferred V gene, J gene, and CDR3 amino acid sequence. To compute the percentage overlap between repertoires, the number of shared unique clonotypes was divided by the size of the smaller repertoire. Three approaches were used to assess repertoire richness: RTK rarefaction, the Chao1 estimator, and Recon v2.1 estimates of unobserved clonotypes. OLGA was used to compute generation probabilities for all TCRbeta clonotypes that the gDNA method yielded from a few donors. TCRdb took over this immuneACCESS table, retaining in-frame rearrangements with V and J assigned. Such tables are incomplete; in checked studies, under half of the missing clones stem from an unresolved V gene, and the remainder is unexplained. From that table come the V and J calls and clone size; the DNA was used to work out D and trimming. Recorded for this sample are about 1 million clones; about 80% of them occurred a single time. The ten most abundant clones make up approximately 0.5% of the sample.

What was sequenced was memory CD4+ T cells from PBMCs. This specimen's cell subset or site label, per the study, means: CD45RA-negative fraction. This TCR derives from a man younger than 30 in good health. Some clones in this sample may be carry-over from other donors' samples. In this chain, TRBV7-9 is recombined with TRBJ2-2, with the D gene not clear enough to name. The CDR3: CASSLGTAFGELFF. At the DNA level, the sequence is TGTGCCAGCAGCTTAGGTACAGCTTTCGGGGAGCTGTTTTTT.